This section outlines one T cell receptor beta chain sequence together with its context. This clonotype occurred a few times. Its antigen specificity is not known. One base away there is no much larger clone; base qualities are not given. Taken with the paper, the label for time point translates to: blood at routine non-recurrence follow-up after resection. For TCR sequencing, whole RNA was extracted from tumor and nontumor lung tissue, or from cryopreserved PBMC samples, and no cell sorting was done. Only patients with enough RNA available from two or more tumor regions were chosen for TCR sequencing. Trimming takes 6 bases from V and 4 bases from J, and the germline ends sit 13 bases apart. Spanning cysteine to phenylalanine, the CDR3 consists of 12 amino acids. Just CDR3 DNA is preserved here, 36 bases in frame from base 1. CDR1 and CDR2 were assigned from the germline V gene (reference sequence) as DFQATT and SNEGSKA.

The data are from a study of spatial heterogeneity in lung cancer (dated by TCRdb to the late 2010s). Background for the entire study: The donors were 65 to 85 patients from the lung TRACERx cohort who had early-stage, untreated non-small cell lung cancer. Nonsynonymous mutation counts, determined by whole-exome sequencing of tumor tissue, were related to features of the TCR repertoire. Follow-up PBMC samples were sequenced whenever available, and the median time to follow-up was about 24 months after resection. The study quantitatively compared TCR alpha and beta repertoires across multiple tumor regions, matched nontumor lung and blood in non-small cell lung cancer. More beta-chain than alpha-chain transcripts were consistently detected, likely reflecting higher beta-chain transcript abundance. In the raw uncorrected reads, each unique combination of TCR and UMI appeared more than ten times on average. At surgery, 200 to 250 tumor regions, fewer than 85 matched nontumor lung samples and 56 PBMC samples were TCR-sequenced for both alpha and beta chains. What the research found in general, with its limitations: Ubiquitous expanded tumor TCRs showed up in blood more often at tumor resection than at routine follow-up. Confirming at a functional level the hypothesis that regional TCRs recognize regional mutations was considered to require additional single-cell paired TCR alpha and beta sequencing. Only approximately 15 patients were included in the comparisons of baseline and follow-up blood repertoires.

Receptor libraries were prepared by 5' RACE. Instrument on record: NextSeq 500. In the TCR library protocol, a unique molecular identifier was attached to each TCR cDNA molecule so that PCR and sequencing errors could be corrected. As for the original processing: TCR identification, UMI-based error correction and CDR3 extraction were all carried out with Decombinator tools. TCRs above a frequency of 2 per 1,000, corresponding to the top 1% of the tumor frequency distribution, were defined as expanded. Rényi diversity was computed with the R vegan package after subsampling each repertoire 100 times to 5,000 TCRs. CDR3 similarity networks were built from amino acid triplet string-kernel similarity, connecting CDR3s with pairwise similarity above 0.82. TCRdb passed the public sequencing reads through fastp at Q25 and MiXCR, retaining productive beta sequences. Every entry covers one CDR3 protein and lists the most common genes and DNA from its rows. TCRdb, rather than the study authors, made the V and J calls. This sample is represented by roughly 99,000 distinct CDR3 sequences; 15% to 20% of them were singletons. The biggest ten clones account for 20% to 25% of the sample.

Specimen: PBMCs, collected at follow-up. The sequence was obtained from a male donor with early-stage non-small cell lung cancer. The chain is made from TRBV20-1 and TRBJ2-7; no D gene call is confident. The DNA sequence is TGCAGTGCCACCGATTCGGGTTACGAGCAGTACTTC. Its protein is CSATDSGYEQYF.